The source of this T cell receptor beta chain is a study of blood T cells in healthy people across ages. The authors ran a second PCR of about 7 to 11 cycles using a sample-barcoded 5' primer and a J-beta primer mix. In TCRdb, the 5' RACE reads were re-called with MiXCR into one record per CDR3 protein. The sample contains some 880,000 distinct CDR3 sequences, 30% to 45% of which appear only once. This clonotype was seen repeatedly, ten times or more. Antigen unknown. Findings and caveats of the study: Donors of long life had a larger count of naive CD4+ cells and greater diversity than aged donors.

It was approximately 10 milliliters of peripheral blood that were drawn from each donor. The V end was cut by 7 bases, the J end by 2 bases, with 16 bases between. CDR3 length: 15 amino acids. Germline V gene lookup returns CDR1 LNHDA and CDR2 SQIVND (reference sequence). The TCR sequence derives from a man aged 18-30 years in good health. The chain uses TRBV19 and TRBJ2-3, with a weak D call TRBD2 (5 bases). The sequencing input was blood. DNA of the CDR3: TGTGCCAGTACCCCCCGGACGGGAAACACAGATACGCAGTATTTT. Protein: CASTPRTGNTDTQYF.